This T cell receptor beta chain was obtained from a study of T cells after yellow fever vaccination. Study overall: Any fraction with a low cell number was prepared using SMART-Seq v4 Ultra Low Input.

The J segment lost 0 bases and the V segment lost 4 bases, leaving 5 bases of the junction unmatched. The CDR3 contains 16 residues. Germline values: CDR1 SGHTS, CDR2 YDEGEE. TCRdb re-called the 5' RACE reads through MiXCR, storing one row per CDR3 protein. The sample yields 45,000 to 65,000 distinct CDR3 sequences, less than 8% seen once. Study-wide results and caveats: Abundant contaminating clonotypes from the bulk population could appear in FACS-sorted repertoires. Though weaker, the secondary response peaked faster, on day 5 versus 15.

This clonotype was observed a handful of times. The sample in question was CD8+ T cells not binding an NS4B(214-222) dextramer, sorted from PBMCs, obtained roughly 45 days after the first yellow fever vaccination. This chain links TRBV5-8 with TRBJ2-1, with 9 bases matching TRBD1. The receptor's source is a young man who received the YFV17D yellow fever vaccine. The CDR3 region is CASSLGQGSSYNEQFF. The CDR3 DNA reads TGTGCCAGCAGCCTCGGACAGGGGAGCTCCTACAATGAGCAGTTCTTC.